This T cell receptor beta chain was identified in a study of blood T cells in healthy people across ages. Using a J-beta primer mix together with a sample-barcoded 5' primer, a second PCR was run for roughly 6 to 11 cycles. Researchers report that a template-switch adaptor with 12 random nucleotides tagged each cDNA molecule. CDR3-containing paired-end reads numbering at least 3 million came from each sample. TCRdb re-called the 5' RACE reads through MiXCR, storing one row per CDR3 protein. The repertoire holds 1 million or so distinct CDR3 sequences, with around 25% as singletons. Germline V gene data show CDR1 as KGHSH and CDR2 as LQKENI. This CDR3 contains 16 residues. The J segment lost 1 base and the V segment lost 2 bases, leaving 3 bases of the junction unmatched. These data also formed part of another study, on T cells of mothers and their children. That paper notes: Each mother gave over 8 million TCR beta CDR3 reads; each child, approximately 3.3 million. Biologically related mothers and children overlapped slightly more than unrelated pairs, a non-significant difference.

The receptor's source is a girl aged 2-9 years in good health. Sequencing input: blood. The genes are TRBV18 and TRBJ1-5, with TRBD1 identical over 9 bases. The CDR3 loop is CASSPSQGASNQPQHF. In DNA, the CDR3 is TGTGCCAGCTCACCATCACAGGGGGCAAGCAATCAGCCCCAGCATTTT.